The 19 T cell receptor beta chains below all came from one sample that was sequenced in a study of T cell responses to AZD1222 COVID-19 vaccine. TCRdb's table, derived via immunoSEQ multiplex PCR, lists solely in-frame clones and lacks some. The sample shows 150,000 to 200,000 clones, more than 90% of them seen only once. Sequenced here: peripheral blood, sampled on day 0 of AZD1222 vaccination. The receptors originated from an adult in good health.

This chain uses TRBV7-9 with TRBJ2-7; D unresolved. The CDR3 is 13 residues long. The V end lost 1 base, the J end lost 2 bases, and 6 bases lay between the germline ends. Germline lookup yields CDR1 SEHNR and CDR2 FQNEAQ (reference sequence). The CDR3 DNA sequence: TGTGCCAGCAGCTTAGATGGGCCCTACGAGCAGTACTTC. It codes for CASSLDGPYEQYF.

The table lists this clone with a count of one. The gene calls are TRBV12-3 or TRBV12-4 and TRBJ2-7; D uncertain. The CDR3 has 12 residues. V was cut by 2 bases and J by 5 bases, with 7 bases left in between. CDR3 amino acids: CASSLRVDEQYF. The CDR3 coding sequence is TGTGCCAGCAGTTTACGGGTGGACGAGCAGTACTTC.

This rearrangement joins TRBV9 to TRBJ1-1, with D possibly matching TRBD1 (5 bases). The CDR3 spans 13 residues. Trimming left V 4 bases short and J 7 bases short, with 14 bases between. Germline V lookup: CDR1 SGDLS, CDR2 YYNGEE. CDR3 in amino acids: CASSYLPGGEAFF. The CDR3 bases are TGTGCCAGCAGCTATCTACCGGGGGGTGAAGCTTTCTTT.

CDR3 in DNA: TGTGCCAGCAGGGGGACCACCACTTCCTACAATGAGCAGTTCTTC. It yields the protein CASRGTTTSYNEQFF. The rearrangement joins TRBV6-5 to TRBJ2-1, with D perhaps being TRBD1 or TRBD2 (5 bases each). This CDR3 region has 15 residues. With 6 bases removed from V and 1 base from J, the gap between germline ends came to 13 bases. Germline assignment: CDR1 MNHEY and CDR2 SVGAGI.

This chain joins TRBV29-1 and TRBJ2-2, with unresolved D. Per germline, CDR1 SQVTM and CDR2 ANQGSEA. The CDR3 runs 13 residues. V was cut by 6 bases and J by 4 bases, with 12 bases left in between. DNA for the CDR3: TGCAGCGTGTCGAATCTTGGCACCGGGGAGCTGTTTTTT. This encodes CSVSNLGTGELFF.

J is TRBJ1-5 and V is TRBV6-2 or TRBV6-3, with D possibly TRBD1 on 6 matching bases. CDR1 is MNHEY, CDR2 SVGEGT, per germline. Trimming cost V 3 bases and J 7 bases, with 13 bases left between them. The CDR3 totals 14 residues. CDR3 sequence: CASSYAGARQPQHF. The DNA of the CDR3 is TGTGCCAGCAGTTATGCGGGGGCGAGGCAGCCCCAGCATTTT.

The CDR3 bases are TGTGCCAGCAGCCCCGGGACTAGCGGCAACAATGAGCAGTTCTTC. Its protein is CASSPGTSGNNEQFF. The gene calls are TRBV5-4 and TRBJ2-1; TRBD2 agrees at 11 bases. Germline V lookup: CDR1 SGHNT, CDR2 YYREEE (reference sequence). The CDR3 has 15 residues. V trimming: 4 bases; J trimming: 5 bases; junction bases outside the gene matches: 5.

CDR3 loop: CSALQETQYF. The DNA of the CDR3 is TGCAGTGCTTTACAAGAGACCCAGTACTTC. The gene calls are TRBV20-1 and TRBJ2-5; D remains unclear. The CDR3 sequence is 10 residues long. V lost 5 bases and J lost 2, with 3 bases in between. In germline, CDR1 is DFQATT, CDR2 SNEGSKA (reference sequence).

The chain uses TRBV3-1 (or the pseudogene TRBV3-2) and TRBJ1-3; no firm D call. This CDR3 spans 12 amino acids. The V and J ends lost 1 base and 6 bases respectively, with 4 bases between them. Germline CDR1 is LGHDT and CDR2 is YNNKEL (reference sequence). CDR3 sequence: CASSQVTNTIYF. DNA of the CDR3: TGTGCCAGCAGCCAAGTAACAAACACCATATATTTT.

This CDR3 reads CASSLRLAAPYNEQFF. The CDR3 nucleotides are TGTGCCAGCAGTCTTAGACTAGCGGCACCCTACAATGAGCAGTTCTTC. The chain is built from TRBV2 and TRBJ2-1; 9 bases map to TRBD2. There are 16 residues in the CDR3. J lost 2 bases, V lost 5 bases, and 7 bases had no gene match. Germline V gene data show CDR1 as SNHLY and CDR2 as FYNNEI.

CDR3 sequence reads: CASSSVFTGSRLDQPQHF. The CDR3 DNA is TGTGCCAGCAGCTCGGTGTTCACAGGGTCGAGGCTGGATCAGCCCCAGCATTTT. V is TRBV5-8 and J is TRBJ1-5; tentative D call: TRBD1 (6 bases). Trimming stripped 3 bases from V and 5 bases from J, with 24 bases between. The germline CDR1 and CDR2 sequences are SGHTS and YDEGEE. This CDR3 spans 18 amino acids.

V gene TRBV28 combines with J gene TRBJ2-7; maybe TRBD2 (5 bases). The V gene's germline CDR1 is MDHEN and CDR2 SYDVKM. V was clipped by 3 bases and J by 2 bases, with 11 bases between them. This CDR3 spans 14 amino acids. The CDR3 DNA reads TGTGCCAGCAGTTTCCGGGGTAGGGCCTACGAGCAGTACTTC. Translated, it gives CASSFRGRAYEQYF.

The genes are TRBV5-1 and TRBJ1-6; D unclear. The V gene's germline CDR1 is SGHRS and CDR2 YFSETQ. The length of the CDR3 is 14 residues. Trimming shortened V by 0 bases and J by 8 bases, and 9 bases separated the two germline ends. This CDR3 reads CASSLDSVDSPLHF. DNA of the CDR3: TGCGCCAGCAGCTTGGACAGCGTCGATTCACCCCTCCACTTT.

Only one count was recorded for this clone. J is TRBJ2-2 and V is TRBV28; 7 nucleotides line up with TRBD1. The CDR3 spans 18 residues. Germline V gene data show CDR1 as MDHEN and CDR2 as SYDVKM. V dropped 5 bases and J dropped 0; count of bases not matched to a gene: 12. In DNA form, the CDR3 reads TGTGCCAGCAGTACCGGGACAGACCTCTTCGCGAACACCGGGGAGCTGTTTTTT. Translated, it gives CASSTGTDLFANTGELFF.

The chain has TRBV3-1 (or the pseudogene TRBV3-2) and TRBJ1-1; 7 positions agree with TRBD1. This CDR3 contains 15 residues. Per germline, CDR1 LGHDT and CDR2 YNNKEL (reference sequence). V shed 3 bases and J 4 bases; nucleotides not matched to a gene: 8. CDR3 nucleotides: TGTGCCAGCAGCCAGGGGGGACAGAGAATCACTGAAGCTTTCTTT. Encoded protein: CASSQGGQRITEAFF.

The chain is built from TRBV7-9 and TRBJ2-4; no definite D call. The length of the CDR3 is 14 residues. Trimming took off 2 bases at V and 0 bases at J, with 5 bases between the two ends. The V gene's germline CDR1 is SEHNR and CDR2 FQNEAQ (reference sequence). The CDR3 DNA follows: TGTGCCAGCAGCTTAAGGTTAGCCAAAAACATTCAGTACTTC. Its protein is CASSLRLAKNIQYF.

The chain carries TRBV4-1 and TRBJ2-3; D possibly corresponds to TRBD1 (5 bases). The V and J ends lost 3 bases and 0 bases respectively, with 10 bases between them. The CDR3 length is 15 residues. The germline CDR1 and CDR2 sequences are MGHRA and YSYEKL. As DNA, the CDR3 is TGCGCCAGCAGCCAGGCGACAGTTAGCACAGATACGCAGTATTTT. Protein sequence: CASSQATVSTDTQYF.

This clone was recorded only once. The chain links TRBV6-1 to TRBJ1-1; D remains unclear. This CDR3 has 13 amino acids. The germline V and J ends were trimmed by 2 bases and 1 base, with 5 bases remaining between them. Germline loops: CDR1 MNHNS, CDR2 SASEGT. This chain's CDR3 is CASSENRNTEAFF. CDR3 DNA: TGTGCCAGCAGTGAAAACCGGAACACTGAAGCTTTCTTT.

The chain combines TRBV20-1 with TRBJ1-1, with D unresolved. Germline V gene sequence: CDR1 DFQATT, CDR2 SNEGSKA (reference sequence). The CDR3 is made up of 13 amino acids. The V end was cut by 3 bases, the J end by 3 bases, with 11 bases between. CDR3 in DNA: TGCAGTGCTAGTGGCAGGAGGGACACTGAAGCTTTCTTT. It is translated as CSASGRRDTEAFF.